The 13 T cell receptor beta chains in this list originate from one sample, sequenced in a study of blood T cell repertoires in COVID-19 (dated by TCRdb to between 2020 and 2021). The protocol used for the library was the immunoSEQ multiplex PCR assay. TCRdb took over this immuneACCESS table, retaining in-frame rearrangements with V and J assigned. Such tables are incomplete; in checked studies, under half of the missing clones stem from an unresolved V gene, and the remainder is unexplained. The table for this sample lists roughly 350,000 clones; about 93% of them were counted only once. The ten most abundant clones make up around 3.5% of the sample. Specimen: peripheral blood. The receptors come from a woman between 18 and 29 years old who had recovered from COVID-19.

This clone was seen just once. The same CDR3 also results from other DNA sequences found in this sample. The rearrangement links TRBV12-5 to TRBJ1-5, with 8 bases fitting TRBD1. The CDR3 loop spans 14 amino acids. CDR1 is LGHNT and CDR2 is FRNRAP in the germline V gene. V was pared by 5 bases and J by 7 bases, with 7 bases of the junction left unmatched. As DNA, the CDR3 is TGTGCTAGTGGTAATGACAGGGGACGCCAGCCCCAGCATTTT. Translation gives CASGNDRGRQPQHF.

The chain combines TRBV11-2 with TRBJ1-1; D gene ambiguous. Germline V gene sequence: CDR1 SGHAT, CDR2 FQNNGV. This CDR3 is built from 10 residues. V was shortened by 4 bases and J by 5 bases, with 2 bases between the two germline ends. CDR3 protein: CASSSTEAFF. The CDR3 nucleotides are TGTGCCAGCAGCTCTACTGAAGCTTTCTTT.

This clone has only a few counts. The J gene is TRBJ1-3, the V gene TRBV21-1. TRBV21-1 is assigned pseudogene status. The CDR3 runs to 15 residues. The CDR3 DNA follows: TGTGCCAGCAGCAAAGGGCGGTTCTCTGGAAACACCATATATTTT. Translation gives CASSKGRFSGNTIYF.

The chain carries TRBV25-1 and TRBJ2-1; possible D gene TRBD1, 6 bases. V lost 1 base to trimming and J lost 2 bases, with 9 bases between them. The CDR3 runs 15 residues. The germline CDR1 and CDR2 sequences are MGHDK and SYGVNS. In DNA form, the CDR3 reads TGTGCCAGCAGTGAATCTGGGGGCACCTACAATGAGCAGTTCTTC. Translating it yields CASSESGGTYNEQFF.

The J gene is TRBJ2-1, the V gene TRBV6-1; perhaps TRBD2 as D (6 bases). The CDR3 runs to 16 residues. V gave up 0 bases and J gave up 6 bases, with 15 bases separating them. Per germline, CDR1 MNHNS and CDR2 SASEGT. CDR3 residues: CASSEAGGLLANEQFF. As DNA, the CDR3 is TGTGCCAGCAGTGAAGCGGGGGGACTCCTCGCCAATGAGCAGTTCTTC.

The V gene is TRBV6-1, the J gene TRBJ2-6; D remains ambiguous. The CDR3 is made up of 15 amino acids. The germline V and J ends were trimmed by 2 bases and 2 bases, with 7 bases remaining between them. Germline V gives CDR1 MNHNS, CDR2 SASEGT. The CDR3 reads CASSELAAGANVLTF. In DNA form, the CDR3 reads TGTGCCAGCAGTGAACTGGCCGCTGGGGCCAACGTCCTGACTTTC.

In DNA, the CDR3 is TGTGCCAGCAGCCACGTGGTAGCGGGAGTAAAAGAGACCCAGTACTTC. Amino acids: CASSHVVAGVKETQYF. This sequence joins TRBV7-2 and TRBJ2-5; 9 nucleotides agree with TRBD2. J gave up 3 bases and V 5 bases, and 10 bases lay outside the gene matches. CDR3 length equals 16 residues. Per the germline V gene, CDR1 is SGHTA and CDR2 is FQGNSA.

This clone was detected a few times. The sample holds other DNA sequences that translate to the same CDR3. The chain carries TRBV9 and TRBJ2-3; possible D gene TRBD1, 5 bases. The CDR3 extends over 16 amino acids. Trimming took off 0 bases at V and 0 bases at J, with 11 bases between the two ends. Germline V lookup: CDR1 SGDLS, CDR2 YYNGEE. CDR3 sequence: CASSVVGGASTDTQYF. In DNA, the CDR3 is TGTGCCAGCAGCGTAGTAGGTGGGGCTAGCACAGATACGCAGTATTTT.

The gene calls are TRBV18 and TRBJ1-5; 9 bases fit TRBD1. Per the germline V gene, CDR1 is KGHSH and CDR2 is LQKENI. This CDR3 region has 14 residues. V was pared by 2 bases and J by 6 bases, with 2 bases of the junction left unmatched. DNA for the CDR3: TGTGCCAGCTCACCAGGACAGGGGAGTCAGCCCCAGCATTTT. Protein sequence: CASSPGQGSQPQHF.

This chain joins TRBV18 and TRBJ2-1, with TRBD2 matching over 10 bases. V shed 3 bases and J 0 bases; nucleotides not matched to a gene: 11. This CDR3 is built from 19 residues. Germline V lookup: CDR1 KGHSH, CDR2 LQKENI. Here the CDR3 reads CASSPQAAGGPGSYNEQFF. The CDR3 bases are TGTGCCAGCTCACCCCAGGCAGCGGGAGGGCCGGGCTCCTACAATGAGCAGTTCTTC.

This clone was seen a few times. The chain combines TRBV4-3 with TRBJ1-2; the D is unclear. The CDR3 extends over 15 amino acids. V was pared by 0 bases and J by 3 bases, with 11 bases between. CDR1 and CDR2 from the germline V gene are LGHNA and YSLEER. In DNA form, the CDR3 reads TGCGCCAGCAGCCAAGAATGGCCCCAGGACTATGGCTACACCTTC. Translation: CASSQEWPQDYGYTF.

This chain joins TRBV7-2 and TRBJ2-6; possibly TRBD1 for D (5 bases). Looked up from germline, CDR1 is SGHTA and CDR2 is FQGNSA. This CDR3 has 17 residues. V lost 2 bases, J lost 2 bases, and 13 bases lay in between. The chain's CDR3 is CASSLPPGRTGANVLTF. CDR3 nucleotides: TGTGCCAGCAGCTTACCACCAGGGCGGACTGGGGCCAACGTCCTGACTTTC. The variable domain in full, with the rest retrieved from reference TRBV7-2 and TRBJ2-6, is GAGVSQSPSNKVTEKGKDVELRCDPISGHTALYWYRQSLGQGLEFLIYFQGNSAPDKSGLPSDRFSAERTGGSVSTLTIQRTQQEDSAVYLCASSLPPGRTGANVLTFGAGSRLTVL.

The J gene is TRBJ1-1, the V gene TRBV25-1; TRBD1 matches at 9 bases. The CDR3 has 16 amino acids. V trimming: 6 bases; J trimming: 5 bases; junction bases outside the gene matches: 13. Germline V gives CDR1 MGHDK, CDR2 SYGVNS. The CDR3 DNA reads TGTGCCAGCAGGGAAGCGGGAGGACAGGGGAATACTGAAGCTTTCTTT. Translated, it gives CASREAGGQGNTEAFF.